These 8 T cell receptor beta chains originate from one sample sequenced in a study of cytotoxic CD8 clonotypes in ibrutinib-treated CLL. Here immunoSEQ multiplex PCR was the method, and the copy in TCRdb shows in-frame clones only, minus some. Of roughly 130,000 clones listed, 85% to 95% were seen once; the top ten hold 10% to 11%. The material was PBMCs, obtained after 12 months of ibrutinib treatment. These receptors all come from a human donor with chronic lymphocytic leukemia.

This clone showed up just once. The chain joins TRBV9 to TRBJ2-1; D is ambiguous. The CDR3 spans 15 residues. V was trimmed by 2 bases and J by 0 bases, leaving 9 bases between them. Per the germline V gene, CDR1 is SGDLS and CDR2 is YYNGEE. The CDR3 here is CASSVDQNSYNEQFF. Written as DNA, the CDR3 is TGTGCCAGCAGCGTGGACCAGAACTCCTACAATGAGCAGTTCTTC.

This sequence joins TRBV28 and TRBJ2-7, with D possibly being TRBD1 (6 bases). V shed 5 bases and J shed 2 bases, with 7 bases lying between them. Germline V gives CDR1 MDHEN, CDR2 SYDVKM. CDR3 size: 12 residues. CDR3 amino acids: CASSGTTYEQYF. DNA of the CDR3: TGTGCCAGCAGTGGGACAACCTACGAGCAGTACTTC.

The chain recombines TRBV7-9 with TRBJ2-7; D unresolved. Trimming pared 4 bases from V and 0 bases from J, leaving 10 bases between. CDR3 size: 14 residues. CDR1 and CDR2 (germline): SEHNR, FQNEAQ (reference sequence). The CDR3 region is CASSSDKTSYEQYF. Written as DNA, the CDR3 is TGTGCCAGCAGCTCCGACAAGACCTCCTACGAGCAGTACTTC.

The chain is built from TRBV27 and TRBJ2-7; D not certain. Germline V CDR1 and CDR2: MNHEY, SMNVEV (reference sequence). The CDR3 consists of 10 residues. The V gene lost 8 bases and the J gene lost 8 bases, with 10 bases spanning the gap. CDR3 sequence: CASGTRQQYF. CDR3 in DNA: TGTGCCAGCGGCACGCGCCAGCAGTACTTC.

The rearrangement uses TRBV10-3 and TRBJ2-4; 7 bases fit TRBD2. The CDR3 consists of 14 residues. The germline V gene encodes CDR1 ENHRY and CDR2 SYGVKD. V shed 6 bases and J 8 bases; nucleotides not matched to a gene: 10. The CDR3: CAISPDGLVDIQYF. The CDR3 nucleotides are TGTGCCATCAGCCCAGACGGACTAGTAGACATTCAGTACTTC.

This clone was recorded once. V and J are TRBV7-2 and TRBJ2-7, with D uncertain. CDR3 size: 14 residues. Trimming left V 5 bases short and J 0 bases short, with 11 bases between. CDR1 SGHTA and CDR2 FQGNSA come from the germline V gene. The CDR3 nucleotides read TGTGCCAGCAGCCGATACACCAGCTCCTACGAGCAGTACTTC. It yields the protein CASSRYTSSYEQYF. Full variable domain (missing parts from reference TRBV7-2 and TRBJ2-7): GAGVSQSPSNKVTEKGKDVELRCDPISGHTALYWYRQSLGQGLEFLIYFQGNSAPDKSGLPSDRFSAERTGGSVSTLTIQRTQQEDSAVYLCASSRYTSSYEQYFGPGTRLTVT.

The CDR3 loop is CASSLSSYQETQYF. CDR3 coding DNA: TGTGCCAGCAGTTTATCATCGTACCAAGAGACCCAGTACTTC. The chain is built from TRBV27 and TRBJ2-5, with D unresolved. Germline lookup yields CDR1 MNHEY and CDR2 SMNVEV (reference sequence). The CDR3 consists of 14 residues. Trimming left V 0 bases short and J 0 bases short, with 5 bases between.

The V gene is TRBV18, the J gene TRBJ2-7; a weak D match, TRBD2 (5 bases). The germline V and J ends were trimmed by 3 bases and 6 bases, with 15 bases remaining between them. The CDR3 has 14 residues. Germline V gene sequence: CDR1 KGHSH, CDR2 LQKENI. CDR3 DNA: TGTGCCAGCTCACCGCCATATTCGGCGGGCGAGCAGTACTTC. Its protein product is CASSPPYSAGEQYF.